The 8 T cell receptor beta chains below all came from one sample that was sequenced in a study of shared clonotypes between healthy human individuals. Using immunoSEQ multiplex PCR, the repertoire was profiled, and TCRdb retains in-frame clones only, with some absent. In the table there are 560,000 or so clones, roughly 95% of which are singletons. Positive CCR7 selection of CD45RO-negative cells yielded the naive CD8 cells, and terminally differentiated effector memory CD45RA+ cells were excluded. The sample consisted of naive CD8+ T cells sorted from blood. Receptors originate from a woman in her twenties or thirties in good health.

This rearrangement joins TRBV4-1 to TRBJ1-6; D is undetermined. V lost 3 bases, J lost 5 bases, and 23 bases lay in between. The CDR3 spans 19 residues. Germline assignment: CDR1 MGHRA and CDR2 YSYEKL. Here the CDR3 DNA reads TGCGCCAGCAGCCACCGTCCCGACCGCGAGCTTATTGATAATTCACCCCTCCACTTT. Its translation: CASSHRPDRELIDNSPLHF.

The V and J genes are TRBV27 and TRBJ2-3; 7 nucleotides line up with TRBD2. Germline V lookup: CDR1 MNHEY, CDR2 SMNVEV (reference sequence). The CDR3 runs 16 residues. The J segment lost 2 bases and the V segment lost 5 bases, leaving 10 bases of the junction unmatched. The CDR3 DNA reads TGTGCCAGCAGTCAACTCCCTAGCGGACCCACAGATACGCAGTATTTT. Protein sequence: CASSQLPSGPTDTQYF.

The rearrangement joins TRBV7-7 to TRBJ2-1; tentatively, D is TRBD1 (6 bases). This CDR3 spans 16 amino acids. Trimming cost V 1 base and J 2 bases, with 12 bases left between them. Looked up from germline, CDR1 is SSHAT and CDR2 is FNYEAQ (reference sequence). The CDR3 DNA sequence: TGTGCCAGCAGCTTAGGGCGGGCAGGGGCCTACAATGAGCAGTTCTTC. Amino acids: CASSLGRAGAYNEQFF.

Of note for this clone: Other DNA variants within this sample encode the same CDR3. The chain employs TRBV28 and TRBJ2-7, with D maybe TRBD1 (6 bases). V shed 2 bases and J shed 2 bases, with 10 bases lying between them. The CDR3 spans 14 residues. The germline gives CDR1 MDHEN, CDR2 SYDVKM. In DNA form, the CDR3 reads TGTGCCAGCAGTTTAAGTGGGGGCACCTACGAGCAGTACTTC. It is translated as CASSLSGGTYEQYF.

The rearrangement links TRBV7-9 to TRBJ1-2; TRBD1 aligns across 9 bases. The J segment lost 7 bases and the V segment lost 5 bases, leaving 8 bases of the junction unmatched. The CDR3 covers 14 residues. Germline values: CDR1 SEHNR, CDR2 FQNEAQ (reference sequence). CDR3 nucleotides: TGTGCCAGCAGCGACACCGGGACAGGGTTTGGCTACACCTTC. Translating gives CASSDTGTGFGYTF.

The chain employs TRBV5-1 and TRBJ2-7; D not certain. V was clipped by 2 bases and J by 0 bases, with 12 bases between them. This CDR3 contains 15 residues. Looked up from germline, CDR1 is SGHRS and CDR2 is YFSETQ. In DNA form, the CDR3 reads TGCGCCAGCAGCTTCCCCGGGTCCGCCTCCTACGAGCAGTACTTC. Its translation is CASSFPGSASYEQYF.

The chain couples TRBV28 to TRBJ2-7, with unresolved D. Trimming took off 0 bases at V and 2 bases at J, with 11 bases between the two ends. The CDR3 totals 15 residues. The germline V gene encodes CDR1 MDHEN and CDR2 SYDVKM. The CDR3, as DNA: TGTGCCAGCAGTTTATGGCCAGCAACCACCTACGAGCAGTACTTC. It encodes CASSLWPATTYEQYF.

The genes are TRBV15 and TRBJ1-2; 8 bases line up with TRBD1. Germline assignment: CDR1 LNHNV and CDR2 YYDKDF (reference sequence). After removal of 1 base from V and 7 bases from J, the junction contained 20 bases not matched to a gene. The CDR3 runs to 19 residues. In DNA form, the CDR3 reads TGTGCCACCAGCAGAGTCCAGGGGGCTCGGGATCTTTCTGTAGGTGGCTACACCTTC. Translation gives CATSRVQGARDLSVGGYTF.